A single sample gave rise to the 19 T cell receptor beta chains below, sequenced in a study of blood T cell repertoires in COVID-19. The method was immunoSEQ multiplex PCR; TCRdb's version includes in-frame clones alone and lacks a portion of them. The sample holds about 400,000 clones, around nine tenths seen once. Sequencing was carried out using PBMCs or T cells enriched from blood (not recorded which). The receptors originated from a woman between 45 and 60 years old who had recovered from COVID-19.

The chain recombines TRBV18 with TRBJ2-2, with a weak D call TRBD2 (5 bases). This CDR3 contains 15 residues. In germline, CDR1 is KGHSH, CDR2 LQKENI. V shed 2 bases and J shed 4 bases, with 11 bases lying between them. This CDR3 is CASSPYEGATGELFF. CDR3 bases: TGTGCCAGCTCACCATATGAGGGTGCCACCGGGGAGCTGTTTTTT.

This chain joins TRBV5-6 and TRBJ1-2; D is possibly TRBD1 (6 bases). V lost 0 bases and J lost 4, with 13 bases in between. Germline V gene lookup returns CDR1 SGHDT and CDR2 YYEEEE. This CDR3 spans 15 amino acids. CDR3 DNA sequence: TGTGCCAGCAGCTTGGCCCAAGCGACAGGCTATGGCTACACCTTC. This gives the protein CASSLAQATGYGYTF. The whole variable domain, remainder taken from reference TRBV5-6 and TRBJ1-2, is DAGVTQSPTHLIKTRGQQVTLRCSPKSGHDTVSWYQQALGQGPQFIFQYYEEEERQRGNFPDRFSGHQFPNYSSELNVNALLLGDSALYLCASSLAQATGYGYTFGSGTRLTVV.

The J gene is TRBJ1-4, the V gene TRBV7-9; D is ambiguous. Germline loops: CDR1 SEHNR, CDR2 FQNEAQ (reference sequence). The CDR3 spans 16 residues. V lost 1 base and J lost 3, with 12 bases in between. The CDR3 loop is CASSLGQVSANEKLFF. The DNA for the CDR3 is TGTGCCAGCAGCTTAGGTCAGGTTTCGGCTAATGAAAAACTGTTTTTT.

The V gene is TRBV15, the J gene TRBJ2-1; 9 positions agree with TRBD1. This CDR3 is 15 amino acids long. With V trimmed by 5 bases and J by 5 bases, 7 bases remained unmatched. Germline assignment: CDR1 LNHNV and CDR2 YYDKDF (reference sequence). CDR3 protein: CATSGPGTGNNEQFF. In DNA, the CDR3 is TGTGCCACCAGCGGCCCCGGGACAGGGAACAATGAGCAGTTCTTC.

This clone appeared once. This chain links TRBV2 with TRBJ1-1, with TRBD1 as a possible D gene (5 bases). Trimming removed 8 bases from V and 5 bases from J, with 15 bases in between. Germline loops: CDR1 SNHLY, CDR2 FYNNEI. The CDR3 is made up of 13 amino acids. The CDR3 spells CASLGTGGTEAFF. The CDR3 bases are TGTGCCAGCTTGGGGACGGGAGGGACTGAAGCTTTCTTT.

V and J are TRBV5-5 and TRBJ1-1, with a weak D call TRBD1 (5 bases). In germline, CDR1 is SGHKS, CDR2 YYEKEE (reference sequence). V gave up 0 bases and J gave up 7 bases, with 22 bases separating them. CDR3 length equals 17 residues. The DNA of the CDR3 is TGTGCCAGCAGCTTGGGAACAGGCGGAAGAGGAGAGTTTGAAGCTTTCTTT. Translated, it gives CASSLGTGGRGEFEAFF.

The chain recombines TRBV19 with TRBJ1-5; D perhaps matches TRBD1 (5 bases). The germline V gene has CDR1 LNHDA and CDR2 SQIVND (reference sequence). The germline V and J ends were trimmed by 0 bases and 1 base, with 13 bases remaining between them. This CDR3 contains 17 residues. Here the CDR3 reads CASSIDLLGVSNQPQHF. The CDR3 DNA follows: TGTGCCAGTAGTATAGATCTATTAGGGGTAAGCAATCAGCCCCAGCATTTT.

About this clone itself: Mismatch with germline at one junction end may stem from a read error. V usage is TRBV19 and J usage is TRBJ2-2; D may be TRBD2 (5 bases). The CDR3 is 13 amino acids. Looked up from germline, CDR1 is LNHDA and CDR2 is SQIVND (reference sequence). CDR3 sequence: CASSQQLAGELFF. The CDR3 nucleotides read TGTGCCAGTAGCCAACAGCTCGCCGGGGAGTTGTTTTTT.

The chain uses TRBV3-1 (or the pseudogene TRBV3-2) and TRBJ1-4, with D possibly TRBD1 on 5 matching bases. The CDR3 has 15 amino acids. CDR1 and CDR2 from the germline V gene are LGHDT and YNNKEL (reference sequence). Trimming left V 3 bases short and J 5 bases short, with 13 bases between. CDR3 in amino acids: CASSQGRGDNEKLFF. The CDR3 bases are TGTGCCAGCAGCCAGGGAAGGGGCGACAATGAAAAACTGTTTTTT.

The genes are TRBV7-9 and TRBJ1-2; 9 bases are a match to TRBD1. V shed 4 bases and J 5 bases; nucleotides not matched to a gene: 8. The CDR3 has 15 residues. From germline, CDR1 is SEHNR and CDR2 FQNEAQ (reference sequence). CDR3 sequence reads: CASSSPGTGIYGYTF. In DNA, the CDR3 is TGTGCCAGCAGCTCACCCGGGACAGGGATTTATGGCTACACCTTC.

CDR3 sequence (DNA): TGTGCCAGCAGTTACTCGACCCAGGGTATGAGGAGCAATCAGCCCCAGCATTTT. Protein sequence: CASSYSTQGMRSNQPQHF. The V and J genes are TRBV6-2 or TRBV6-3 and TRBJ1-5; maybe TRBD1 (5 bases). V lost 0 bases and J 1 base, leaving 16 bases between the germline ends. The CDR3 totals 18 residues. The germline V gene encodes CDR1 MNHEY and CDR2 SVGEGT.

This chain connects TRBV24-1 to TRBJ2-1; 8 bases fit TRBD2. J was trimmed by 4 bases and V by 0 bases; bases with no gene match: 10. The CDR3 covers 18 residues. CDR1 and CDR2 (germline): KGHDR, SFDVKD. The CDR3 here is CATSDLSAGAEKYNEQFF. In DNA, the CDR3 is TGTGCCACCAGTGATTTGTCAGCGGGGGCCGAGAAATACAATGAGCAGTTCTTC.

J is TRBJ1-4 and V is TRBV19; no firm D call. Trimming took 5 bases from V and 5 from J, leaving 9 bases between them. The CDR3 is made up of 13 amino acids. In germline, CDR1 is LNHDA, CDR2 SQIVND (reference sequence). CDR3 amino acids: CASSHLQNEKLFF. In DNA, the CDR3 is TGTGCCAGTAGTCACTTACAGAATGAAAAACTGTTTTTT.

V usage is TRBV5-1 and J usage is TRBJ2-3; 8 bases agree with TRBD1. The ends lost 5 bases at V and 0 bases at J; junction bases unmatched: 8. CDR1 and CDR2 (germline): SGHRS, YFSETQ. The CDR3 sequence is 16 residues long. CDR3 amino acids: CASRQGAVLSTDTQYF. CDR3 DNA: TGCGCCAGCAGGCAGGGGGCTGTATTGAGCACAGATACGCAGTATTTT. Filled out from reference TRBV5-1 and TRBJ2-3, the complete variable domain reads KAGVTQTPRYLIKTRGQQVTLSCSPISGHRSVSWYQQTPGQGLQFLFEYFSETQRNKGNFPGRFSGRQFSNSRSEMNVSTLELGDSALYLCASRQGAVLSTDTQYFGPGTRLTVL.

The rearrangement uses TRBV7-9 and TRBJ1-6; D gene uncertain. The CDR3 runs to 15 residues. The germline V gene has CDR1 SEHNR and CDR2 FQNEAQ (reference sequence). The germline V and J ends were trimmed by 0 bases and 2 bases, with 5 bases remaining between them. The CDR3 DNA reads TGTGCCAGCAGCTTAGCGGGAGCCTATAATTCACCCCTCCACTTT. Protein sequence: CASSLAGAYNSPLHF.

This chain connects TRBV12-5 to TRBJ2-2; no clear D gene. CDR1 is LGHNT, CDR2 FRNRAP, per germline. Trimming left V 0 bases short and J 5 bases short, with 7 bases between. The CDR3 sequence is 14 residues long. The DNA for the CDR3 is TGTGCTAGTGGTTTGGTAGAGGTGACCGGGGAGCTGTTTTTT. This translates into CASGLVEVTGELFF.

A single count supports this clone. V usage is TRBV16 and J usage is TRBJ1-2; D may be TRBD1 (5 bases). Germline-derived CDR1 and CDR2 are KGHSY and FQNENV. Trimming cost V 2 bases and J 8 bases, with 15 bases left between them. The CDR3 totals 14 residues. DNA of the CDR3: TGTGCCAGCAGCCAACTCTCGCAGGGAAAAGGCTACACCTTC. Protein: CASSQLSQGKGYTF. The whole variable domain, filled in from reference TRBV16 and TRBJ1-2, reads GEEVAQTPKHLVRGEGQKAKLYCAPIKGHSYVFWYQQVLKNEFKFLISFQNENVFDETGMPKERFSAKCLPNSPCSLEIQATKLEDSAVYFCASSQLSQGKGYTFGSGTRLTVV.

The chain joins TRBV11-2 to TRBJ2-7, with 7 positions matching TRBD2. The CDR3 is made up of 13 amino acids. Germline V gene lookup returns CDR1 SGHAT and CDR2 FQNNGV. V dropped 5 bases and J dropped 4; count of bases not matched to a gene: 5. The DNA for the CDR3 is TGTGCCAGCAGCACCCAGCGGGGTTACGAGCAGTACTTC. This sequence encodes CASSTQRGYEQYF.

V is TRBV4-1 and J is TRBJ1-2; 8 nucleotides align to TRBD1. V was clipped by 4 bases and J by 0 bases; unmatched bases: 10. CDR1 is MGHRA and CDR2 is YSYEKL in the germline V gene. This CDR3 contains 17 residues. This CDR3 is CASSRIPTGDSNYGYTF. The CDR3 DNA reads TGCGCCAGCAGCCGGATTCCGACAGGGGATTCTAACTATGGCTACACCTTC.